This T cell receptor beta chain was sequenced for a study of technical replicates of blood from a handful of donors. The CDR3 consists of 16 residues. Germline CDR1 is SGHNT and CDR2 is YYREEE (reference sequence). V was cut by 5 bases and J by 0 bases, with 17 bases left in between. Produced via immunoSEQ multiplex PCR; TCRdb's table is partial and in-frame only. The table has 91,000 or so clones, around 95% seen once. The clonotype comes from a human donor in good health. The genes are TRBV5-4 and TRBJ1-1; the D gene is possibly TRBD1 (5 bases). Sample: T cells isolated from PBMCs. As DNA, the CDR3 is TGTGCCAGCAGTCCGACAGCCGTGACCTTGAACACTGAAGCTTTCTTT. Translated: CASSPTAVTLNTEAFF.